One and the same sample provided the 30 T cell receptor beta chains below, sequenced in a study of T cells in Graves' hyperthyroidism and ophthalmopathy. Amplification of TCR beta CDR3 regions was performed using RNA transcripts as template. TCR CDR3 regions were first amplified by RT-PCR with HTBI primers. One entry per CDR3 protein, called by TCRdb with MiXCR from the multiplex PCR reads. This sample has about 130,000 distinct CDR3 sequences, with about 20% found just once. The specimen was blood. The receptors shown here come from a woman aged 45 to 65 with Graves' hyperthyroidism that later progressed to Graves' ophthalmopathy.

This clonotype was detected ten times or more. This CDR3 is CASSSPLSYEQYF. Written as DNA, the CDR3 is TGTGCCAGCAGCTCCCCTTTGTCCTACGAGCAGTACTTC. The chain has TRBV7-8 and TRBJ2-7; D not resolved. CDR1 is SGHVS and CDR2 is FQNEAQ in the germline V gene. The CDR3 runs to 13 residues. V was trimmed by 4 bases and J by 1 base, leaving 8 bases between them.

J is TRBJ2-3 and V is TRBV20-1; D is undetermined. The CDR3 consists of 12 residues. Germline V CDR1 and CDR2: DFQATT, SNEGSKA (reference sequence). V lost 6 bases to trimming and J lost 10 bases, with 17 bases between them. The CDR3 loop is CSAFPRAAAQYF. CDR3 DNA sequence: TGCAGTGCCTTCCCTCGGGCCGCAGCGCAGTATTTT.

In this sample, this clonotype turned up many times. The chain employs TRBV28 and TRBJ1-1; D gene ambiguous. Germline V gene data show CDR1 as MDHEN and CDR2 as SYDVKM. The CDR3 sequence is 14 residues long. The V and J ends lost 6 bases and 1 base respectively, with 12 bases between them. The CDR3 nucleotides are TGTGCCAGCAGCCCACCCTCACAGAACACTGAAGCTTTCTTT. This sequence encodes CASSPPSQNTEAFF.

This clonotype came up a few times. The V and J genes are TRBV7-2 and TRBJ1-1; the D gene is possibly TRBD1 (6 bases). Germline loops: CDR1 SGHTA, CDR2 FQGNSA. The V end lost 5 bases, the J end lost 8 bases, and 12 bases lay between the germline ends. The CDR3 consists of 12 residues. The CDR3 sequence: CASSPDSREAFF. CDR3 DNA sequence: TGTGCCAGCAGCCCGGACAGCCGCGAAGCTTTCTTT.

This clonotype was seen at least ten times. This rearrangement joins TRBV6-1 to TRBJ2-3; a possible D gene is TRBD2 (6 bases). Trimming removed 7 bases at V and 3 bases at J, with 20 bases between. Germline CDR1 is MNHNS and CDR2 is SASEGT. The CDR3 is 16 amino acids. CDR3 in DNA: TGTGCCAGCAAACCGTCCCTAGCGCTAAATACAGATACGCAGTATTTT. This translates into CASKPSLALNTDTQYF.

At least ten counts were recorded for this clonotype. The chain combines TRBV28 with TRBJ1-4; D uncertain. Germline assignment: CDR1 MDHEN and CDR2 SYDVKM. The germline V and J ends were trimmed by 2 bases and 4 bases, with 14 bases remaining between them. The CDR3 is 16 amino acids. The CDR3 DNA sequence: TGTGCCAGCAGTTTACGCACCTCCGGGATTAATGAAAAACTGTTTTTT. Residues: CASSLRTSGINEKLFF.

This clonotype has only a few counts. A much more abundant neighbour one base away suggests this may be a read error. This sequence joins TRBV2 and TRBJ1-1, with TRBD1 identical over 9 bases. The CDR3 is 14 amino acids. Germline values: CDR1 SNHLY, CDR2 FYNNEI. Here the CDR3 reads CASRSQGAHTEASF. CDR3 coding DNA: TGTGCCAGCAGGTCACAGGGGGCGCACACTGAAGCTTCCTTT.

The chain couples TRBV15 to TRBJ1-4; TRBD1 is a possible D gene (5 bases). This CDR3 spans 15 amino acids. CDR1 is LNHNV and CDR2 is YYDKDF in the germline V gene (reference sequence). Trimming shortened V by 1 base and J by 6 bases, and 12 bases separated the two germline ends. The CDR3: CATSRGSGYDEKLFF. In DNA form, the CDR3 reads TGTGCCACCAGCAGAGGATCAGGGTACGATGAAAAACTGTTTTTT.

V and J are TRBV7-9 and TRBJ1-2, with D tentatively TRBD1 (5 bases). V gave up 0 bases and J gave up 6 bases, with 8 bases separating them. CDR3 length: 13 residues. The germline CDR1 and CDR2 sequences are SEHNR and FQNEAQ (reference sequence). The CDR3 loop is CASSLAGDDGYTF. The CDR3 bases are TGTGCCAGCAGCTTAGCAGGGGATGATGGCTACACCTTC. Complete variable domain (other parts from reference TRBV7-9 and TRBJ1-2): DTGVSQNPRHKITKRGQNVTFRCDPISEHNRLYWYRQTLGQGPEFLTYFQNEAQLEKSRLLSDRFSAERPKGSFSTLEIQRTEQGDSAMYLCASSLAGDDGYTFGSGTRLTVV.

The chain joins TRBV5-1 to TRBJ2-4; D gene unclear. V lost 0 bases and J 0 bases, leaving 10 bases between the germline ends. CDR3 size: 16 residues. CDR1 and CDR2 (germline): SGHRS, YFSETQ. DNA for the CDR3: TGCGCCAGCAGCTTGGCCGATGATCTAGCCAAAAACATTCAGTACTTC. It codes for CASSLADDLAKNIQYF. The entire variable domain, with the rest obtained from reference TRBV5-1 and TRBJ2-4, is as follows: KAGVTQTPRYLIKTRGQQVTLSCSPISGHRSVSWYQQTPGQGLQFLFEYFSETQRNKGNFPGRFSGRQFSNSRSEMNVSTLELGDSALYLCASSLADDLAKNIQYFGAGTRLSVL.

With regard to this clonotype: Given the absence of the conserved phenylalanine or tryptophan at the CDR3 end, a read error is likely. The genes are TRBV7-9 and TRBJ2-7; TRBD2 might be the D (5 bases). CDR3 length equals 14 residues. Trimming stripped 3 bases from V and 6 bases from J, with 15 bases between. Germline V CDR1 and CDR2: SEHNR, FQNEAQ (reference sequence). The CDR3 nucleotides read TGTGCCAGCAGCTTTAGTCACGGGGTCGGCGAGCAGTACCTC. Amino acid sequence: CASSFSHGVGEQYL.

The rearrangement links TRBV3-1 to TRBJ2-1, with 11 bases aligning to TRBD2. Germline V gene lookup returns CDR1 LGHDT and CDR2 YNNKEL (reference sequence). The CDR3 contains 15 residues. J lost 9 bases, V lost 10 bases, and 14 bases had no gene match. The DNA for the CDR3 is TGTGCCATCAGTGATCTGACTAGCGGGATCGGTGAGCAGTTCTTC. The encoded protein is CAISDLTSGIGEQFF.

Notes on this clonotype: A clone one base away is much larger, so this may be a read error. The chain recombines TRBV5-1 with TRBJ2-5; 7 bases align to TRBD2. From germline, CDR1 is SGHRS and CDR2 YFSETQ. Trimming removed 0 bases from V and 3 bases from J; junction bases left unmatched: 5. The CDR3 is 15 amino acids. The CDR3 spells CASSLGAGREETQYF. CDR3 bases: TGCGCCAGCAGCTTGGGTGCAGGGAGGGAAGAGACCCAGTACTTC.

This chain joins TRBV6-1 and TRBJ1-1; maybe TRBD1 (6 bases). V shed 7 bases and J shed 1 base, with 13 bases lying between them. The CDR3 covers 14 residues. Looked up from germline, CDR1 is MNHNS and CDR2 is SASEGT. CDR3 loop: CASMLGGPNTEAFF. DNA for the CDR3: TGTGCCAGCATGCTAGGGGGACCGAACACTGAAGCTTTCTTT.

This clonotype was observed a few times. V and J are TRBV7-3 and TRBJ2-2; no clear D. The V and J ends lost 5 bases and 6 bases respectively, with 13 bases between them. The CDR3 covers 14 residues. The germline V gene has CDR1 SGHTA and CDR2 FQGTGA. The CDR3 DNA is TGTGCCAGCAGCCCCCAACCGATCCCCGGGGAGCTGTTTTTT. It translates to CASSPQPIPGELFF.

The table lists this clonotype with a count of one. The chain links TRBV10-1 to TRBJ1-1, with D perhaps TRBD1 (5 bases). V lost 0 bases and J lost 6, with 20 bases in between. This CDR3 is built from 17 residues. The V gene's germline CDR1 is WNHNN and CDR2 SYGVQD (reference sequence). The DNA for the CDR3 is TGCGCCAGCAGTGAGTCGAAAGCCACCGGGGCCACGGCTGAAGCTTTCTTT. Amino acid sequence: CASSESKATGATAEAFF.

As concerns this clonotype: A much larger clonotype is one base distant, so this may be a read error. The chain employs TRBV20-1 and TRBJ1-5; D remains ambiguous. Germline V lookup: CDR1 DFQATT, CDR2 SNEGSKA (reference sequence). The CDR3 runs 14 residues. CDR3 in amino acids: CSASHSNSSQPQHF. The CDR3 nucleotides are TGCAGTGCTAGCCACAGTAATAGCAGTCAGCCCCAGCATTTT.

There are many counts of this clonotype. The V and J genes are TRBV20-1 and TRBJ2-7; possible D gene TRBD1, 7 bases. CDR1 and CDR2 from the germline V gene are DFQATT and SNEGSKA (reference sequence). The CDR3 length is 15 residues. Deletions cut 0 bases from V and 4 bases from J, with 16 bases between. The CDR3 sequence is CSARDNRGGTYEQYF. The CDR3 DNA reads as TGCAGTGCTAGAGATAACAGGGGAGGAACGTACGAGCAGTACTTC.

This clonotype was observed many times. The DNA of the CDR3 is TGTGCCAGCAGTTTAGCGATCGGGGGGCGGAACACCGGGGAGCTGTTTTTT. Protein product: CASSLAIGGRNTGELFF. The genes are TRBV12-3 or TRBV12-4 and TRBJ2-2; possibly TRBD2 for D (7 bases). The V gene lost 0 bases and the J gene lost 1 base, with 12 bases spanning the gap. The CDR3 has 17 amino acids.

In this sample, this clonotype turned up many times. The rearrangement joins TRBV7-2 to TRBJ1-5, with TRBD1 matching over 7 bases. CDR3 length equals 13 residues. The V and J ends lost 6 bases and 4 bases, in that order; junction bases with no gene match: 3. Germline CDR1 and CDR2: SGHTA and FQGNSA. As DNA, the CDR3 is TGTGCCAGCAGATTACAGGGGAATCAGCCCCAGCATTTT. It is translated as CASRLQGNQPQHF.

Concerning this clonotype itself: Because it lacks the conserved phenylalanine or tryptophan at the end, this CDR3 is likely a read error. V and J are TRBV25-1 and TRBJ1-1; D may be TRBD1 (5 bases). The V end lost 1 base, the J end lost 1 base, and 25 bases lay between the germline ends. From germline, CDR1 is MGHDK and CDR2 SYGVNS. The CDR3 spans 20 residues. CDR3 region: CASSESRAASQKQENTEAFL. As DNA, the CDR3 is TGTGCCAGCAGTGAATCCAGGGCAGCTTCACAAAAACAGGAGAACACTGAAGCTTTCCTT.

V usage is TRBV28 and J usage is TRBJ1-2, with unresolved D. The germline V gene has CDR1 MDHEN and CDR2 SYDVKM. Trimming cost V 5 bases and J 8 bases, with 15 bases left between them. The CDR3 is 13 amino acids. The CDR3 bases are TGTGCCAGCAGTCTAAAGGGATTCAGGGGCTACACCTTC. Protein sequence: CASSLKGFRGYTF.

This clonotype was counted ten times or more. CDR3 loop: CASSPGSTEAFF. CDR3 DNA sequence: TGTGCCAGCTCACCGGGGTCAACTGAAGCTTTCTTT. The chain recombines TRBV18 with TRBJ1-1; no reliable D call. Germline V gives CDR1 KGHSH, CDR2 LQKENI. V dropped 3 bases and J dropped 5 bases, with 7 bases sitting between them. The CDR3 is made up of 12 amino acids.

This chain connects TRBV18 to TRBJ1-3; D uncertain. The CDR3 covers 14 residues. Per the germline V gene, CDR1 is KGHSH and CDR2 is LQKENI. With 2 bases removed from V and 3 bases from J, the gap between germline ends came to 8 bases. CDR3 sequence: CASSPNDGGNTIYF. In DNA form, the CDR3 reads TGTGCCAGCTCACCAAACGACGGTGGAAACACCATATATTTT.

This clonotype appeared many times. The CDR3 region is CATSVRPPDSQETQYF. The DNA for the CDR3 is TGTGCCACCAGTGTTCGGCCCCCGGACAGCCAAGAGACCCAGTACTTC. The rearrangement links TRBV24-1 to TRBJ2-5; D perhaps matches TRBD1 (6 bases). CDR3 size: 16 residues. The germline V gene encodes CDR1 KGHDR and CDR2 SFDVKD. The ends were cut back, 5 bases at V and 1 base at J, with 16 bases in the middle.

This clonotype was observed a handful of times. V is TRBV5-1 and J is TRBJ2-4; unclear D gene. The V gene's germline CDR1 is SGHRS and CDR2 YFSETQ. Trimming shortened V by 4 bases and J by 8 bases, and 16 bases separated the two germline ends. There are 14 residues in the CDR3. The CDR3 is CASSRSSPTDIQYF. The CDR3 DNA is TGCGCCAGCAGCCGTAGTTCCCCTACAGACATTCAGTACTTC.

The sample holds many counts of this clonotype. The V and J genes are TRBV7-8 and TRBJ2-1; 11 nucleotides agree with TRBD2. The CDR3 totals 14 residues. Per the germline V gene, CDR1 is SGHVS and CDR2 is FQNEAQ. V was clipped by 5 bases and J by 6 bases; unmatched bases: 3. The CDR3 DNA is TGTGCCAGCAGCCCGGGACTAGCGGTCAATGAGCAGTTCTTC. The encoded protein is CASSPGLAVNEQFF.

The genes are TRBV4-2 and TRBJ2-1, with no clear D. The CDR3 totals 12 residues. Germline V gene sequence: CDR1 LGHNA, CDR2 YNFKEQ. V was cut by 3 bases and J by 10 bases, with 10 bases left in between. For the CDR3, the DNA is TGTGCCAGCAGCCAGACCCGGTGGGAGCAGTTCTTC. Encoded protein: CASSQTRWEQFF.

This clonotype has at least ten counts. The chain has TRBV5-6 and TRBJ1-1, with 9 positions matching TRBD1. Trimming took 4 bases from V and 5 from J; bases not matched to a gene: 3. The CDR3 runs to 13 residues. Germline V gene lookup returns CDR1 SGHDT and CDR2 YYEEEE. CDR3 region: CASSRDRGTEAFF. The CDR3 DNA reads TGTGCCAGCAGCCGAGACAGGGGGACTGAAGCTTTCTTT.

The table lists this clonotype with many counts. The V gene is TRBV5-1, the J gene TRBJ2-5; TRBD2 aligns across 14 bases. The ends lost 2 bases at V and 5 bases at J; junction bases unmatched: 5. The CDR3 loop spans 16 amino acids. Germline-derived CDR1 and CDR2 are SGHRS and YFSETQ. The CDR3 reads CASSFGLAGGRETQYF. Written as DNA, the CDR3 is TGCGCCAGCAGCTTCGGACTAGCGGGAGGTCGGGAGACCCAGTACTTC. Full variable domain (remainder filled in from reference TRBV5-1 and TRBJ2-5): KAGVTQTPRYLIKTRGQQVTLSCSPISGHRSVSWYQQTPGQGLQFLFEYFSETQRNKGNFPGRFSGRQFSNSRSEMNVSTLELGDSALYLCASSFGLAGGRETQYFGPGTRLLVL.